This T cell receptor beta chain was recorded in a study of beta chain features in type 1 diabetes (dated by TCRdb to 2016 to 2018). General notes on the study: Patients and healthy donors did not differ in mean age, gender distribution, total cell number or subset yield. A total of some 110 million sorted cells were examined across all samples, and the number of cells per subset was strongly correlated with RNA yield. In the study, recently diagnosed type 1 diabetes patients and matched healthy donors were compared on the TCRB repertoires of their sorted circulating CD4+ T cell subsets. Regulatory and stem cell-like memory subsets were isolated from only 8 patients and roughly eight healthy donors, whereas naive and central memory subsets came from all 30 or so donors.

This clone has a handful of counts. The clone's antigen remains unknown. The record has no base qualities; no much larger clone is one base away. The entire amount of isolated RNA was reverse transcribed using the High Capacity cDNA Reverse Transcription Kit, so the sequenced TCRB transcripts were expressed ones. Naive, central memory and regulatory T cell samples underwent deep immunoSEQ sequencing, averaging about 3.57 million total reads per sample. Sorted cells were lysed in RLT buffer, and RNA was extracted using DNase-treated RNeasy Micro or Mini kits according to cell number. Each cell subset was processed separately to prevent cross-contamination, with patient and healthy donor samples processed together. TCRB sequences were amplified from cDNA with the immunoSEQ multiplex PCR, producing 87-bp fragments spanning the CDR3 region. Amplicons were sequenced on the Illumina HiSeq platform. The authors' analysis ran thus. Synthetic template baselines were used to correct PCR bias computationally, reads within Hamming distance 2 were collapsed together, and singletons that could not be merged were discarded. Reads were aligned against IMGT to assign V, D and J genes, CDR3 length and insertions or deletions at six rearrangement sites. Within each subset, clonotype counts were normalized to sorted cell number, and only after that were true diversity and Gini coefficients computed with the tcR R package. The overlap coefficient, calculated on TCRB nucleotide sequences, was used to measure repertoire sharing. As a proxy for the pre-selection repertoire, out-of-frame TCRB sequences from naive cells were analyzed. TCRdb obtained this table from immuneACCESS and retained in-frame rearrangements with V and J assigned. These tables miss some clones; where compared with another copy, unresolved V genes account for less than half of the shortfall, and the remainder is unexplained. The DNA gave D and trimming, while V, J and clone size come from that table. This sample holds approximately 250,000 clones; 9.6% were observed only once. The biggest ten clones account for approximately 0.03% of the sample.

V loses 5 bases at its end and J loses 2 bases; junction bases beyond the gene matches: 10. Reading the germline V gene gives CDR1 SGHVS and CDR2 FQNEAQ. Taken from cysteine to phenylalanine, the CDR3 has 18 residues. Solely the CDR3 DNA is kept, with 54 bases framed from the first base. Results the study describes overall, beyond this receptor: In all four CD4+ subsets, TCRB CDR3 length was moderately but significantly shorter in type 1 diabetes patients. Because cDNA rather than genomic DNA was sequenced, highly expressing activated cells could have been over-represented, although no difference in activation and CD3 levels was found between groups. Naive, central memory and regulatory TCRB repertoires appeared to be more alike among patients than among healthy donors. At VDJ recombination sites, type 1 diabetes patients had fewer insertions and more deleted nucleotides, which implies abnormalities in thymic rearrangement. PCR might favor shorter templates, but patient and control samples were amplified and corrected together, so any skew would affect both groups equally. Because small numbers of individuals were included in the HLA sub-analyses, any influence of HLA type on TCRB rearrangement was left unresolved.

A single peripheral blood draw of roughly 0.11 L on average was collected from each donor into heparinised tubes. Naive, central memory, regulatory and stem cell-like memory CD4+ T cells were sorted on a BD FACSAria II using a panel including CD45RO, CCR7, CD25, CD127, CD95 and CD27. A purity above 95% was achieved for all sorted populations. PBMCs were separated immediately by Lymphoprep density gradient centrifugation and were stained directly, without being cultured. So that batch effects would be minimized, each experiment stained and sorted samples in pairs, pairing one healthy donor with one patient.

This clonotype originated in a woman aged 18-29 years in good health. The chain employs TRBV7-8 and TRBJ2-1; TRBD2 aligns with 12 central bases. Sequenced: naive CD4+ T cells from blood. In the paper's terms, the cell subset or site label means: true naive CD4+ T cells. The nucleotides read TGTGCCAGCAGCACCCAAGCTAGCGGGAGGGCCCCCTACAATGAGCAGTTCTTC. Translated, it reads CASSTQASGRAPYNEQFF.